This T cell receptor beta chain was recovered during a study of T cell responses to AZD1222 COVID-19 vaccine. General study results and limits: Donor demographics were predominantly white British with a female majority; clonal diversity may be underestimated. After the peak T cell response, and only then, were repertoires sampled. Receipt of two AZD1222 doses was followed by a rise in Spike-specific TCR breadth and depth. Baseline seropositivity occurred in only six AZD1222 recipients.

Germline V gene lookup returns CDR1 SGHRS and CDR2 YFSETQ. V was clipped by 1 base and J by 5 bases, with 15 bases between them. This CDR3 is 15 amino acids long. Produced via immunoSEQ multiplex PCR; TCRdb's table is partial and in-frame only. In the table there are tens of thousands of clones, 90% of which are singletons. Worth noting for this clone: Its specificity is unknown.

The chain has TRBV5-1 and TRBJ2-5; tentatively, D is TRBD2 (7 bases). The sample was peripheral blood, taken on day 0 of AZD1222 vaccination. This TCR was sampled from an adult in good health. The CDR3 is CASSLYQQGGETQYF. CDR3 nucleotides: TGCGCCAGCAGCTTGTACCAACAGGGAGGGGAGACCCAGTACTTC.